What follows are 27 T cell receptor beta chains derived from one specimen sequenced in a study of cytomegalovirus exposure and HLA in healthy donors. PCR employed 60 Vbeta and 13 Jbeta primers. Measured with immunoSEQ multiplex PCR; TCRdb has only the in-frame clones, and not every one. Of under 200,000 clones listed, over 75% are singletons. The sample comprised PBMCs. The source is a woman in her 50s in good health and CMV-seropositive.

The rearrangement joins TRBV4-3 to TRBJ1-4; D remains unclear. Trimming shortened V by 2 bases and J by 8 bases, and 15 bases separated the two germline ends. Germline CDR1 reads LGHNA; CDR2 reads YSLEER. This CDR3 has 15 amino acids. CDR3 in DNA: TGCGCCAGCAGCCAACGGGGTGGAGGCGGCGAAAAACTGTTTTTT. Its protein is CASSQRGGGGEKLFF.

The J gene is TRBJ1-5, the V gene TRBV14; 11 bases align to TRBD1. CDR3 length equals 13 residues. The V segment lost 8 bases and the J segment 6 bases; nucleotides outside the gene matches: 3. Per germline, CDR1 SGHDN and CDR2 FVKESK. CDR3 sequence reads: CASRTGGIQPQHF. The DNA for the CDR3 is TGTGCCAGCCGGACAGGGGGCATTCAGCCCCAGCATTTT.

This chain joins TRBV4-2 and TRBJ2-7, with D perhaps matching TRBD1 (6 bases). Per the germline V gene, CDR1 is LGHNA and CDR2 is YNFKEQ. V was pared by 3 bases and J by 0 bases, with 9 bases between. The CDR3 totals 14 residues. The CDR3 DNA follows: TGTGCCAGCAGCCACGGACAGATCTCCTACGAGCAGTACTTC. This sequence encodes CASSHGQISYEQYF.

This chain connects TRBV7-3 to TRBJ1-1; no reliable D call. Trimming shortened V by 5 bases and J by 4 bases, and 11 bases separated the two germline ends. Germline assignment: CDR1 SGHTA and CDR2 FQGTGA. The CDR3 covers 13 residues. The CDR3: CASSPTGSTEAFF. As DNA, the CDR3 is TGTGCCAGCAGCCCAACGGGGTCCACTGAAGCTTTCTTT.

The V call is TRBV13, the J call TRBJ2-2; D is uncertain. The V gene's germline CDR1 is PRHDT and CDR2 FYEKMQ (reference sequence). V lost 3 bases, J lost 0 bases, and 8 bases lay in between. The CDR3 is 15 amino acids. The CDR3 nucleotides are TGTGCCAGCAGCTTCTTTGCGGCGAACACCGGGGAGCTGTTTTTT. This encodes CASSFFAANTGELFF.

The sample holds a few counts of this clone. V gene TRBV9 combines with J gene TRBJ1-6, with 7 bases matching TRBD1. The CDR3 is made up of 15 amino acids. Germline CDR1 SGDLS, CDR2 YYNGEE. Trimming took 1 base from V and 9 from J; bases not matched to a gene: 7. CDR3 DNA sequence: TGTGCCAGCAGCGTAAGTCAGGGGGGAGGTTCACCCCTCCACTTT. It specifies CASSVSQGGGSPLHF.

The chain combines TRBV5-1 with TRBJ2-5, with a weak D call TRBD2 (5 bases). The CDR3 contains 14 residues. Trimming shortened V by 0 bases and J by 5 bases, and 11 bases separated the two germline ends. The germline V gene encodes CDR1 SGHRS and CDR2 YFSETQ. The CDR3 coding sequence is TGCGCCAGCAGCTTGGGCAGCCCGGGGGAGACCCAGTACTTC. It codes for CASSLGSPGETQYF.

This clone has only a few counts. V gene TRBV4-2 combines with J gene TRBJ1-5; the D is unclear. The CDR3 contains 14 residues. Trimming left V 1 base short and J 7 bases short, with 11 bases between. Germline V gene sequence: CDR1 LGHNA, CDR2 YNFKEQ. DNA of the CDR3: TGTGCCAGCAGCCAAGTGACTACCGGGCAGCCCCAGCATTTT. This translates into CASSQVTTGQPQHF.

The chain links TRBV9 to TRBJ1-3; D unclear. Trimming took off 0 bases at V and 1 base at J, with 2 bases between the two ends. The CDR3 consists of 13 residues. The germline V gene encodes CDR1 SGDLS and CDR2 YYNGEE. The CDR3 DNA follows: TGTGCCAGCAGCGTAGCTTCTGGAAACACCATATATTTT. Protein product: CASSVASGNTIYF.

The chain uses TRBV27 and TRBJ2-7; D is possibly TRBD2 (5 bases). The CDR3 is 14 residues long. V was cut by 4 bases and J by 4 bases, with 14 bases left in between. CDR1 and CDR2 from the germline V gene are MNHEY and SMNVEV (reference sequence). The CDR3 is CASSYEGAGYEQYF. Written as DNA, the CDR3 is TGTGCCAGCAGTTACGAGGGTGCAGGTTACGAGCAGTACTTC.

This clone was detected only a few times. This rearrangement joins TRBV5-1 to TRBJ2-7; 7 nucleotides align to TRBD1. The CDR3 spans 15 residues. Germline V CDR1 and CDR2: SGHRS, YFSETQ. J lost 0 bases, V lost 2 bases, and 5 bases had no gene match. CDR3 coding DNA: TGCGCCAGCAGCTTAGGGGGCACTTACTCCTACGAGCAGTACTTC. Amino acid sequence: CASSLGGTYSYEQYF. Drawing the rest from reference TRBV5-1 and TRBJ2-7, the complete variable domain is KAGVTQTPRYLIKTRGQQVTLSCSPISGHRSVSWYQQTPGQGLQFLFEYFSETQRNKGNFPGRFSGRQFSNSRSEMNVSTLELGDSALYLCASSLGGTYSYEQYFGPGTRLTVT.

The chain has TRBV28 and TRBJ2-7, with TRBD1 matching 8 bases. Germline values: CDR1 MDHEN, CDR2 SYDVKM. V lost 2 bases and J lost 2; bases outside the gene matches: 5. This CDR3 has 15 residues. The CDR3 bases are TGTGCCAGCAGTTTAGGACAGGGTGTCCCCTACGAGCAGTACTTC. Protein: CASSLGQGVPYEQYF.

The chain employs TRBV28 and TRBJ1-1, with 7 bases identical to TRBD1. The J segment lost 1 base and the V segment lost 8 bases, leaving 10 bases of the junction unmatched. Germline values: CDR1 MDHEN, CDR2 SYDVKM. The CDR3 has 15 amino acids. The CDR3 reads CASPRLGGENTEAFF. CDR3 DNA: TGTGCCAGCCCAAGATTAGGGGGCGAGAACACTGAAGCTTTCTTT.

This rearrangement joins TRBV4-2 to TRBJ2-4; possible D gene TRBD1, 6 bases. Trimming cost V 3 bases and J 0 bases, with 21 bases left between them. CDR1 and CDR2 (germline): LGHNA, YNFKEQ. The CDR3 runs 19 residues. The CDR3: CASSHHDRQDSVAKNIQYF. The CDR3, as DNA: TGTGCCAGCAGCCACCACGACCGACAGGACTCGGTAGCCAAAAACATTCAGTACTTC.

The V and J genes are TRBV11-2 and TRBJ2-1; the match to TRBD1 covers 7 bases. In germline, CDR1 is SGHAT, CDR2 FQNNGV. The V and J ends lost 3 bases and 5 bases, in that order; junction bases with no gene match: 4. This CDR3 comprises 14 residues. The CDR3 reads CASSLVRGHNEQFF. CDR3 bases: TGTGCCAGCAGCTTGGTGAGGGGGCACAATGAGCAGTTCTTC. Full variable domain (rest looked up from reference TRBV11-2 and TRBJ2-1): EAGVAQSPRYKIIEKRQSVAFWCNPISGHATLYWYQQILGQGPKLLIQFQNNGVVDDSQLPKDRFSAERLKGVDSTLKIQPAKLEDSAVYLCASSLVRGHNEQFFGPGTRLTVL.

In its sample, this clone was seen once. The CDR3, as DNA: TGTGCCAGCCTCGCGGCCAGCGGGGAGTACAATGAGCAGTTCTTC. As protein: CASLAASGEYNEQFF. The chain is built from TRBV7-2 and TRBJ2-1, with 7 bases identical to TRBD2. The CDR3 consists of 15 residues. The germline V gene has CDR1 SGHTA and CDR2 FQGNSA. J lost 4 bases, V lost 8 bases, and 11 bases had no gene match. Drawing the rest from reference TRBV7-2 and TRBJ2-1, the complete variable domain is GAGVSQSPSNKVTEKGKDVELRCDPISGHTALYWYRQSLGQGLEFLIYFQGNSAPDKSGLPSDRFSAERTGGSVSTLTIQRTQQEDSAVYLCASLAASGEYNEQFFGPGTRLTVL.

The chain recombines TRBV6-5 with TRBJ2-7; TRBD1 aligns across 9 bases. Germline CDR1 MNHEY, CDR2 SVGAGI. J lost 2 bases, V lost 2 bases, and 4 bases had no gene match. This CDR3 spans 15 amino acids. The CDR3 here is CASSYGGTGTYEQYF. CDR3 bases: TGTGCCAGCAGTTACGGGGGGACAGGGACCTACGAGCAGTACTTC.

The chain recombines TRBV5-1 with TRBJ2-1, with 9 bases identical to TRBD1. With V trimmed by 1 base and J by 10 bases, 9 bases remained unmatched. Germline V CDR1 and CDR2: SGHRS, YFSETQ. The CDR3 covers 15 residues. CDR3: CASSLSGTGQGEQFF. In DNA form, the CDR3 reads TGCGCCAGCAGCTTGTCTGGGACAGGGCAAGGGGAGCAGTTCTTC.

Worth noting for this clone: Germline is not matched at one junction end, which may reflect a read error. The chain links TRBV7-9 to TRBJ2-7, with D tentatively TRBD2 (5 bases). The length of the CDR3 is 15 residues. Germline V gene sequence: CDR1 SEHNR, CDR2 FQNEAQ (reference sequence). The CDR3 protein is CSSSIHRTRTYEQYF. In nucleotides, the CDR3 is TGTTCCAGCAGCATCCATCGAACTAGAACCTACGAGCAGTACTTC.

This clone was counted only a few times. CDR3 coding DNA: TGTGCCAGCAGCTTGGGAATTAGCGGGAGGGCCGTAAATGAGCAGTTCTTC. This sequence encodes CASSLGISGRAVNEQFF. This rearrangement joins TRBV5-4 to TRBJ2-1; 11 bases match TRBD2. Trimming removed 0 bases from V and 7 bases from J; junction bases left unmatched: 9. The CDR3 extends over 17 amino acids. Germline loops: CDR1 SGHNT, CDR2 YYREEE (reference sequence).

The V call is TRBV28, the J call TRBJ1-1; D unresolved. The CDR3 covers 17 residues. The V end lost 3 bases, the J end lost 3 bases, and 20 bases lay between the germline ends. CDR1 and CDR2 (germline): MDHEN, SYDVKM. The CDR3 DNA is TGTGCCAGCAGTTTCCTGGTTGGAGCTCTAGGAGACACTGAAGCTTTCTTT. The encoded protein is CASSFLVGALGDTEAFF.

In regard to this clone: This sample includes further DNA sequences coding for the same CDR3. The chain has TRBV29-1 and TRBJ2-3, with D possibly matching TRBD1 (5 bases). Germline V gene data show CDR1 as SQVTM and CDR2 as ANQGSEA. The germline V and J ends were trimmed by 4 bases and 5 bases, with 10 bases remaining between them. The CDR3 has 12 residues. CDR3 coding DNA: TGCAGCGTTGGGCAGGGTGGAGATACGCAGTATTTT. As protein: CSVGQGGDTQYF.

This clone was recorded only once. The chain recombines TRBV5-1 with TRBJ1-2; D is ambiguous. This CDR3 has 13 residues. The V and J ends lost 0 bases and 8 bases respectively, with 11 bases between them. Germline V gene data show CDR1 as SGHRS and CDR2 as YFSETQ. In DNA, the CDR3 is TGCGCCAGCAGCTTGGGGGAGGGAGAAGGCTACACCTTC. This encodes CASSLGEGEGYTF.

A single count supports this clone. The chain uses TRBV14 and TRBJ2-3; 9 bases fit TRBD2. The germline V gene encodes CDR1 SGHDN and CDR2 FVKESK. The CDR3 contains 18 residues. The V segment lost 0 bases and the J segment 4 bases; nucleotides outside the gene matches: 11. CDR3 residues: CASSQDSETSGRPDTQYF. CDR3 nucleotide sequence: TGTGCCAGCAGCCAAGATAGTGAGACTAGCGGACGGCCAGATACGCAGTATTTT.

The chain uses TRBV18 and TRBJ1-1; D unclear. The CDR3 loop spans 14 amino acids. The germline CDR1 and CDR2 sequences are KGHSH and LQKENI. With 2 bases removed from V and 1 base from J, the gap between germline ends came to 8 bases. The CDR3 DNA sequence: TGTGCCAGCTCACCATCCAGACAGAACACTGAAGCTTTCTTT. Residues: CASSPSRQNTEAFF.

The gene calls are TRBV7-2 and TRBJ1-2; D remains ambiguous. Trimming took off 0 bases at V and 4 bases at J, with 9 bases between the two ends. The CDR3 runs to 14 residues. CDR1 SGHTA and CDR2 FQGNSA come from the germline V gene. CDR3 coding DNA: TGTGCCAGCAGCTTAGCGTCGCAGATCTATGGCTACACCTTC. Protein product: CASSLASQIYGYTF.

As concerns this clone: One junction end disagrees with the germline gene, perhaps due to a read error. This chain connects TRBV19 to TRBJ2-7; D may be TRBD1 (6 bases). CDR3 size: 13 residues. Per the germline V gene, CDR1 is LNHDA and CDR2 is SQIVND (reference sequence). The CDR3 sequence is CAGSIRQDYEQYF. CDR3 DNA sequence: TGTGCCGGTAGTATAAGACAGGACTACGAGCAGTACTTC.